Below, 26 T cell receptor beta chains from the same sample are listed, as sequenced in a study of T cell changes during pregnancy in multiple sclerosis. Using immunoSEQ multiplex PCR, the repertoire was profiled, and TCRdb retains in-frame clones only, with some absent. This table holds some 93,000 clones, around 92% found once. The sample in question was peripheral blood, obtained after pregnancy. These TCRs come from a female donor in good health, enrolled as a control in a pregnancy study.

The genes are TRBV19 and TRBJ1-2; D is perhaps TRBD1 (5 bases). This CDR3 has 15 amino acids. Germline CDR1 LNHDA, CDR2 SQIVND (reference sequence). The germline V and J ends were trimmed by 3 bases and 1 base, with 12 bases remaining between them. The CDR3 loop reads CASSIAGTSNYGYTF. CDR3 coding DNA: TGTGCCAGTAGTATCGCAGGGACTAGTAACTATGGCTACACCTTC.

The chain recombines TRBV7-8 with TRBJ1-5; TRBD1 is a possible D gene (6 bases). From germline, CDR1 is SGHVS and CDR2 FQNEAQ. The V end was cut by 4 bases, the J end by 2 bases, with 12 bases between. This CDR3 comprises 15 residues. As DNA, the CDR3 is TGTGCCAGCAGCTCAGGGGTCCCAGGCAATCAGCCCCAGCATTTT. This gives the protein CASSSGVPGNQPQHF.

This clone has more than one count but fewer than ten. J is TRBJ1-2 and V is TRBV18, with 10 nucleotides matching TRBD1. Trimming at V came to 3 bases and at J to 5 bases, leaving 6 bases not matched to a gene. This CDR3 has 15 residues. Germline CDR1 reads KGHSH; CDR2 reads LQKENI. CDR3 loop: CASSPTGGEVYGYTF. CDR3 nucleotide sequence: TGTGCCAGCTCACCGACAGGGGGCGAAGTGTATGGCTACACCTTC. Filled out from reference TRBV18 and TRBJ1-2, the complete variable domain reads NAGVMQNPRHLVRRRGQEARLRCSPMKGHSHVYWYRQLPEEGLKFMVYLQKENIIDESGMPKERFSAEFPKEGPSILRIQQVVRGDSAAYFCASSPTGGEVYGYTFGSGTRLTVV.

The genes are TRBV7-2 and TRBJ1-4, with D tentatively TRBD1 (5 bases). With 6 bases removed from V and 2 bases from J, the gap between germline ends came to 16 bases. The germline V gene has CDR1 SGHTA and CDR2 FQGNSA. CDR3 length equals 16 residues. This CDR3 is CASSFPYGGTNEKLFF. The CDR3 DNA reads as TGTGCCAGCAGTTTTCCCTACGGGGGTACTAATGAAAAACTGTTTTTT.

The rearrangement uses TRBV5-1 and TRBJ1-3, with 10 bases aligning to TRBD1. The CDR3 length is 15 residues. Trimming cost V 0 bases and J 5 bases; bases outside gene matches: 2. Germline CDR1 is SGHRS and CDR2 is YFSETQ. CDR3 sequence reads: CASSLAGQGRNTIYF. DNA for the CDR3: TGCGCCAGCAGCTTGGCGGGACAGGGGAGAAACACCATATATTTT. Supplemented by reference TRBV5-1 and TRBJ1-3, the full variable domain reads KAGVTQTPRYLIKTRGQQVTLSCSPISGHRSVSWYQQTPGQGLQFLFEYFSETQRNKGNFPGRFSGRQFSNSRSEMNVSTLELGDSALYLCASSLAGQGRNTIYFGEGSWLTVV.

This clone has only one observation. CDR3 DNA: TGCGCCAGCAGCCATACGTACAGGGGTGAAGCTTTCTTT. Translating it yields CASSHTYRGEAFF. This chain uses TRBV4-1 with TRBJ1-1, with 7 nucleotides matching TRBD1. V was pared by 3 bases and J by 7 bases, with 5 bases of the junction left unmatched. The CDR3 length is 13 residues. The V gene's germline CDR1 is MGHRA and CDR2 YSYEKL.

The chain combines TRBV7-3 with TRBJ2-3, with 9 bases identical to TRBD1. Germline CDR1 is SGHTA and CDR2 is FQGTGA. With 5 bases clipped from V and 2 bases from J, the junction kept 11 bases outside the gene matches. The CDR3 length is 17 residues. This CDR3 is CASSPNTWTGATDTQYF. CDR3 DNA: TGTGCCAGCAGCCCCAACACCTGGACAGGGGCCACAGATACGCAGTATTTT.

This clone was seen many times. This chain links TRBV6-6 with TRBJ2-1; 7 bases agree with TRBD2. V gave up 7 bases and J gave up 5 bases; unmatched junction bases: 5. Germline V gene sequence: CDR1 MNHNY, CDR2 SVGAGI (reference sequence). The length of the CDR3 is 13 residues. The DNA of the CDR3 is TGTGCCAGCACTCCCGCGGGGGACAATGAGCAGTTCTTC. This translates into CASTPAGDNEQFF.

This clone was seen only once. This chain links TRBV9 with TRBJ2-2, with 13 bases identical to TRBD2. Germline V CDR1 and CDR2: SGDLS, YYNGEE. The CDR3 contains 16 residues. J gave up 5 bases and V 6 bases, and 7 bases lay outside the gene matches. The CDR3 here is CASTAKLAGGTGELFF. The CDR3, as DNA: TGTGCCAGCACCGCTAAACTAGCGGGGGGGACCGGGGAGCTGTTTTTT. Full variable domain (remainder filled in from reference TRBV9 and TRBJ2-2): DSGVTQTPKHLITATGQRVTLRCSPRSGDLSVYWYQQSLDQGLQFLIQYYNGEERAKGNILERFSAQQFPDLHSELNLSSLELGDSALYFCASTAKLAGGTGELFFGEGSRLTVL.

On this clone: The final CDR3 position lacks the conserved phenylalanine or tryptophan, pointing to a likely read error. No DNA is shown, since the ends of the CDR3 on it are uncertain; the CDR3 is the one TCRdb lists. This chain connects TRBV27 to TRBJ2-7; TRBD1, the D gene given by the table, was not confirmed from the DNA. Germline-derived CDR1 and CDR2 are MNHEY and SMNVEV (reference sequence). Ends included, the CDR3 has 8 residues. Here the CDR3 reads CASSWGGP.

This clone was found once. The rearrangement joins TRBV18 to TRBJ1-5; 7 bases line up with TRBD1. The V segment lost 4 bases and the J segment 9 bases; nucleotides outside the gene matches: 9. Germline V gene sequence: CDR1 KGHSH, CDR2 LQKENI. This CDR3 has 14 residues. Here the CDR3 reads CASSQGTASPPQHF. The CDR3 DNA follows: TGTGCCAGCTCACAAGGGACAGCTAGTCCGCCCCAGCATTTT. The entire variable domain, with the rest obtained from reference TRBV18 and TRBJ1-5, is as follows: NAGVMQNPRHLVRRRGQEARLRCSPMKGHSHVYWYRQLPEEGLKFMVYLQKENIIDESGMPKERFSAEFPKEGPSILRIQQVVRGDSAAYFCASSQGTASPPQHFGDGTRLSIL.

The CDR3 DNA sequence: TGTGCCAGCAGCTCCCGGGACAGGGTTCACACTGAAGCTTTCTTT. Protein sequence: CASSSRDRVHTEAFF. The chain employs TRBV7-2 and TRBJ1-1, with 9 bases aligning to TRBD1. Per the germline V gene, CDR1 is SGHTA and CDR2 is FQGNSA. V gave up 4 bases and J gave up 3 bases; unmatched junction bases: 6. The CDR3 length is 15 residues. Supplemented by reference TRBV7-2 and TRBJ1-1, the full variable domain reads GAGVSQSPSNKVTEKGKDVELRCDPISGHTALYWYRQSLGQGLEFLIYFQGNSAPDKSGLPSDRFSAERTGGSVSTLTIQRTQQEDSAVYLCASSSRDRVHTEAFFGQGTRLTVV.

The genes are TRBV4-1 and TRBJ1-1; 9 bases line up with TRBD1. This CDR3 has 16 residues. The ends lost 9 bases at V and 0 bases at J; junction bases unmatched: 11. Germline CDR1 is MGHRA and CDR2 is YSYEKL. This chain's CDR3 is CASKQGALSMNTEAFF. The DNA of the CDR3 is TGCGCCAGTAAACAGGGGGCGCTCTCCATGAACACTGAAGCTTTCTTT.

The chain is built from TRBV4-3 and TRBJ2-7; TRBD1 matches at 9 bases. Germline V lookup: CDR1 LGHNA, CDR2 YSLEER. This CDR3 is built from 15 residues. V was pared by 4 bases and J by 2 bases, with 6 bases of the junction left unmatched. In DNA form, the CDR3 reads TGCGCCAGCAGCCCATCCGGGACAGGGACCTACGAGCAGTACTTC. Encoded protein: CASSPSGTGTYEQYF.

The V and J genes are TRBV4-1 and TRBJ2-5; TRBD2 aligns across 11 bases. V was pared by 0 bases and J by 5 bases, with 23 bases of the junction left unmatched. CDR1 is MGHRA, CDR2 YSYEKL, per germline. The CDR3 is made up of 22 amino acids. In DNA, the CDR3 is TGCGCCAGCAGCCAAGACTTGGTCCCTGATAGCGGGGGGGGACGCTCCCGGGAGACCCAGTACTTC. It specifies CASSQDLVPDSGGGRSRETQYF.

The V gene is TRBV29-1, the J gene TRBJ2-5, with D unclear. Between the trimmed V and J ends, which lost 6 bases and 5 bases, there was a span of 7 bases. CDR3 size: 10 residues. CDR1 SQVTM and CDR2 ANQGSEA come from the germline V gene. CDR3 DNA: TGCAGCGTGAGAGTGGAGACCCAGTACTTC. This gives the protein CSVRVETQYF. The full variable domain, completed using reference TRBV29-1 and TRBJ2-5, is SAVISQKPSRDICQRGTSLTIQCQVDSQVTMMFWYRQQPGQSLTLIATANQGSEATYESGFVIDKFPISRPNLTFSTLTVSNMSPEDSSIYLCSVRVETQYFGPGTRLLVL.

The rearrangement joins TRBV9 to TRBJ1-2, with D possibly being TRBD1 (6 bases). The CDR3 is 11 residues long. Trimming took 7 bases from V and 8 from J, leaving 12 bases between them. Germline values: CDR1 SGDLS, CDR2 YYNGEE. CDR3 DNA sequence: TGTGCCAGCGGGGGGGCAGTCGGCTACACCTTC. Encoded protein: CASGGAVGYTF.

The rearrangement links TRBV18 to TRBJ1-2; no clear D. Trimming took 3 bases from V and 4 from J, leaving 6 bases between them. The CDR3 is 12 amino acids. The V gene's germline CDR1 is KGHSH and CDR2 LQKENI. The CDR3 loop reads CASSPDIYGYTF. The CDR3 nucleotides are TGTGCCAGCTCACCCGACATCTATGGCTACACCTTC.

The rearrangement uses TRBV18 and TRBJ1-4; the D gene is possibly TRBD1 (5 bases). CDR1 and CDR2 from the germline V gene are KGHSH and LQKENI. The length of the CDR3 is 14 residues. The V and J ends lost 3 bases and 8 bases respectively, with 13 bases between them. CDR3 amino acids: CASSPRQTEEKLFF. The CDR3 coding sequence is TGTGCCAGCTCACCCCGACAGACGGAAGAAAAACTGTTTTTT.

This chain uses TRBV6-5 with TRBJ1-1, with a possible D match to TRBD1 (5 bases). CDR3 length equals 15 residues. The V end lost 5 bases, the J end lost 5 bases, and 18 bases lay between the germline ends. In germline, CDR1 is MNHEY, CDR2 SVGAGI. In DNA form, the CDR3 reads TGTGCCAGCAGTGCCCATGGGTCGGAGGGGACTGAAGCTTTCTTT. Residues: CASSAHGSEGTEAFF.

This clone was observed once. V and J are TRBV4-3 and TRBJ1-4; a weak D match, TRBD1 (5 bases). V was shortened by 0 bases and J by 3 bases, with 11 bases between the two germline ends. Per the germline V gene, CDR1 is LGHNA and CDR2 is YSLEER. This CDR3 spans 16 amino acids. CDR3 bases: TGCGCCAGCAGCCAAGATCGGGGGGGGGCTAATGAAAAACTGTTTTTT. This gives the protein CASSQDRGGANEKLFF.

The table lists this clone with a few counts. CDR3 amino acids: CASKSQGSYNEQFF. In nucleotides, the CDR3 is TGTGCCAGCAAGTCACAGGGCTCCTACAATGAGCAGTTCTTC. V and J are TRBV11-3 and TRBJ2-1; a weak D match, TRBD1 (6 bases). Looked up from germline, CDR1 is SGHNT and CDR2 is YENEEA. The CDR3 contains 14 residues. With 7 bases removed from V and 0 bases from J, the gap between germline ends came to 10 bases.

The V gene is TRBV11-2, the J gene TRBJ2-1; TRBD2 matches at 8 bases. The CDR3 spans 12 residues. The J segment lost 12 bases and the V segment lost 5 bases, leaving 6 bases of the junction unmatched. CDR1 is SGHAT and CDR2 is FQNNGV in the germline V gene. The CDR3 loop reads CASSQGSGVQFF. CDR3 sequence (DNA): TGTGCCAGCAGCCAGGGTAGCGGGGTGCAGTTCTTC.

This sequence joins TRBV5-5 and TRBJ2-6, with TRBD2 as a possible D gene (6 bases). The CDR3 runs to 16 residues. The germline V and J ends were trimmed by 2 bases and 2 bases, with 11 bases remaining between them. CDR1 is SGHKS, CDR2 YYEKEE, per germline (reference sequence). Here the CDR3 reads CASSFQPGAGANVLTF. The CDR3 DNA follows: TGTGCCAGCAGCTTCCAACCGGGGGCTGGGGCCAACGTCCTGACTTTC. Supplemented by reference TRBV5-5 and TRBJ2-6, the full variable domain reads DAGVTQSPTHLIKTRGQQVTLRCSPISGHKSVSWYQQVLGQGPQFIFQYYEKEERGRGNFPDRFSARQFPNYSSELNVNALLLGDSALYLCASSFQPGAGANVLTFGAGSRLTVL.

The chain carries TRBV6-1 and TRBJ2-3; TRBD2 aligns across 8 bases. Trimming removed 3 bases from V and 0 bases from J; junction bases left unmatched: 11. The CDR3 contains 18 residues. Germline V CDR1 and CDR2: MNHNS, SASEGT. CDR3 DNA: TGTGCCAGCAGTGAGGCACCCGGGGGGGGGCCTAGCACAGATACGCAGTATTTT. Translated, it gives CASSEAPGGGPSTDTQYF.

This chain links TRBV4-3 with TRBJ1-4; 7 nucleotides line up with TRBD1. V lost 4 bases and J lost 3; bases outside the gene matches: 5. CDR3 length: 15 amino acids. CDR1 is LGHNA, CDR2 YSLEER, per germline. CDR3 nucleotide sequence: TGCGCCAGCAGCCGTTCCGGGACAGCTAATGAAAAACTGTTTTTT. This translates into CASSRSGTANEKLFF.